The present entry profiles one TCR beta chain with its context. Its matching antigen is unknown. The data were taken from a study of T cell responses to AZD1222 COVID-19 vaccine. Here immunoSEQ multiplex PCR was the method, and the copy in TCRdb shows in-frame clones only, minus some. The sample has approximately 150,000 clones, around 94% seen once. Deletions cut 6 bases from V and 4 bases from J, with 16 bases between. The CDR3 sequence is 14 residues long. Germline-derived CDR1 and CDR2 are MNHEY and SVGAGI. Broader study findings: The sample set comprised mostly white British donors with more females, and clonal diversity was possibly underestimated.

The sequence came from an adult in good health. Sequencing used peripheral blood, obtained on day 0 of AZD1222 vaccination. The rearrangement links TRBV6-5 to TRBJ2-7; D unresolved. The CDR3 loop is CASSAGDTYYEQYV. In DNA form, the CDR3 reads TGTGCCAGCAGCGCAGGAGACACATATTACGAGCAGTACGTC.